The next 27 T cell receptor beta chains were all read from a single sample in a study of blood T cells in healthy people across ages. Alongside a J-beta primer mix, a sample-barcoded 5' primer served in a second PCR lasting about 6 to 11 cycles. A single record per CDR3 protein comes from TCRdb applying MiXCR to the 5' RACE reads. The repertoire has roughly 730,000 distinct CDR3 sequences, about 61% of them found once; the top ten carry 20% to 30%. The material sequenced was blood. These receptors were obtained from a man in his forties in good health.

This chain connects TRBV12-3 or TRBV12-4 to TRBJ2-1; D possibly uses TRBD1 or TRBD2 (6 bases each). V lost 1 base to trimming and J lost 4 bases, with 14 bases between them. The CDR3 totals 16 residues. CDR3 region: CASSLVRGPGYNEQFF. CDR3 in DNA: TGTGCCAGCAGTTTAGTCCGGGGGCCTGGTTACAATGAGCAGTTCTTC.

The chain uses TRBV5-1 and TRBJ2-7, with 9 bases that match TRBD2. This CDR3 spans 15 amino acids. The V gene end was trimmed by 0 bases and the J gene end by 3 bases; junction bases not matched to a gene: 4. Germline loops: CDR1 SGHRS, CDR2 YFSETQ. In DNA, the CDR3 is TGCGCCAGCAGCTTGGAACTTAGCGGGGGCTACGAGCAGTACTTC. The encoded protein is CASSLELSGGYEQYF.

The chain joins TRBV28 to TRBJ2-2; D call uncertain. CDR3 length: 13 amino acids. Germline V CDR1 and CDR2: MDHEN, SYDVKM. Trimming stripped 6 bases from V and 5 bases from J, with 10 bases between. The CDR3: CASRRTDTGELFF. The CDR3 region has the DNA TGTGCCAGCAGACGGACCGATACCGGGGAGCTGTTTTTT.

This chain connects TRBV20-1 to TRBJ1-1; possibly TRBD1 for D (6 bases). This CDR3 region has 15 residues. In germline, CDR1 is DFQATT, CDR2 SNEGSKA (reference sequence). Between the trimmed V and J ends, which lost 3 bases and 1 base, there was a span of 15 bases. The CDR3 sequence is CSASTLGAANTEAFF. CDR3 sequence (DNA): TGCAGTGCTAGCACGTTGGGGGCTGCGAACACTGAAGCTTTCTTT.

This clonotype has at least ten counts. J is TRBJ2-3 and V is TRBV7-9, with D possibly being TRBD1 or TRBD2 (5 bases each). Trimming took 8 bases from V and 2 from J, leaving 11 bases between them. Germline loops: CDR1 SEHNR, CDR2 FQNEAQ (reference sequence). This CDR3 spans 13 amino acids. The CDR3 protein is CASGAGNTDTQYF. In DNA, the CDR3 is TGTGCCAGCGGGGCCGGGAACACAGATACGCAGTATTTT.

This clonotype has just a few counts. The genes are TRBV12-3 or TRBV12-4 and TRBJ2-3; D might be TRBD2 (5 bases). The CDR3 sequence is 17 residues long. Trimming stripped 3 bases from V and 4 bases from J, with 20 bases between. This chain's CDR3 is CASSFSSGNTGPDTQYF. The DNA of the CDR3 is TGTGCCAGCAGTTTTTCCTCCGGGAATACTGGACCAGATACGCAGTATTTT.

The rearrangement uses TRBV20-1 and TRBJ2-5; D is perhaps TRBD1 or TRBD2 (5 bases each). The CDR3 covers 15 residues. The V gene's germline CDR1 is DFQATT and CDR2 SNEGSKA (reference sequence). Trimming removed 4 bases from V and 4 bases from J, with 19 bases in between. Here the CDR3 reads CSAKATGGARETQYF. The CDR3 DNA reads TGCAGTGCTAAGGCCACAGGAGGAGCTCGAGAGACCCAGTACTTC.

This chain joins TRBV7-2 and TRBJ2-3, with no clear D. The length of the CDR3 is 14 residues. CDR1 and CDR2 from the germline V gene are SGHTA and FQGNSA. Deletions cut 3 bases from V and 8 bases from J, with 15 bases between. The CDR3 bases are TGTGCCAGCAGCTTGGGCGGATCTGATGGTACGCAGTATTTT. This gives the protein CASSLGGSDGTQYF.

V usage is TRBV6-5 and J usage is TRBJ2-7; tentative D call: TRBD2 (6 bases). The CDR3 loop spans 15 amino acids. Trimming took 6 bases from V and 4 from J, leaving 19 bases between them. Per the germline V gene, CDR1 is MNHEY and CDR2 is SVGAGI. This CDR3 is CASSPGGVSGYEQYF. DNA for the CDR3: TGTGCCAGCAGCCCCGGCGGGGTGAGCGGGTACGAGCAGTACTTC.

The chain carries TRBV6-6 and TRBJ2-1; TRBD2 aligns across 11 bases. V lost 4 bases and J lost 6; bases outside the gene matches: 5. Germline V gene sequence: CDR1 MNHNY, CDR2 SVGAGI (reference sequence). The CDR3 totals 15 residues. The CDR3 coding sequence is TGTGCCAGCAGTTCTATAGCGGGGGGGCTCAATGAGCAGTTCTTC. This translates into CASSSIAGGLNEQFF.

V gene TRBV20-1 combines with J gene TRBJ2-3; a weak D match, TRBD2 (5 bases). The CDR3 loop spans 16 amino acids. Germline lookup yields CDR1 DFQATT and CDR2 SNEGSKA (reference sequence). Trimming left V 3 bases short and J 4 bases short, with 20 bases between. CDR3 region: CSASFSGTWKADTQYF. The CDR3 DNA follows: TGCAGTGCTAGCTTTTCGGGAACATGGAAGGCAGATACGCAGTATTTT.

The chain links TRBV27 to TRBJ1-2; TRBD1 might be the D (5 bases). Germline assignment: CDR1 MNHEY and CDR2 SMNVEV (reference sequence). The CDR3 contains 14 residues. Between the trimmed V and J ends, which lost 6 bases and 4 bases, there was a span of 15 bases. The CDR3 loop is CASRSLGVSYGYTF. The CDR3 region has the DNA TGTGCCAGCAGATCGCTGGGGGTCAGCTATGGCTACACCTTC.

The chain uses TRBV20-1 and TRBJ2-3; no clear D. The CDR3 extends over 16 amino acids. The germline CDR1 and CDR2 sequences are DFQATT and SNEGSKA (reference sequence). V lost 0 bases, J lost 5 bases, and 18 bases lay in between. CDR3 region: CSARDQRHRTIDTQYF. Here the CDR3 DNA reads TGCAGTGCTAGAGATCAGAGACACCGGACGATAGATACGCAGTATTTT.

The V gene is TRBV30, the J gene TRBJ2-5; the match to TRBD1 covers 10 bases. The germline gives CDR1 GTSNPN, CDR2 SVGIG (reference sequence). The CDR3 contains 14 residues. J gave up 5 bases and V 5 bases, and 8 bases lay outside the gene matches. The CDR3 here is CAWDRGQGGETQYF. In nucleotides, the CDR3 is TGTGCCTGGGACAGGGGGCAAGGTGGTGAGACCCAGTACTTC.

The genes are TRBV28 and TRBJ1-2, with D uncertain. The V and J ends lost 6 bases and 7 bases respectively, with 15 bases between them. Germline V gene sequence: CDR1 MDHEN, CDR2 SYDVKM. CDR3 length equals 13 residues. CDR3 coding DNA: TGTGCCAGCAGCTGGACGGGTCGGCCTGGCTACACCTTC. Its protein product is CASSWTGRPGYTF.

A few counts support this clonotype. The chain has TRBV7-9 and TRBJ2-1; D uncertain. The V end was cut by 1 base, the J end by 0 bases, with 7 bases between. This CDR3 has 15 residues. CDR1 and CDR2 (germline): SEHNR, FQNEAQ (reference sequence). The CDR3 protein is CASSLDLVSYNEQFF. CDR3 DNA sequence: TGTGCCAGCAGCTTAGACCTCGTCTCCTACAATGAGCAGTTCTTC.

A word on this clonotype: This may come from a read error, since a much larger clone is one base off. The chain couples TRBV29-1 to TRBJ2-1; D remains unclear. The CDR3 spans 14 residues. Per germline, CDR1 SQVTM and CDR2 ANQGSEA. Trimming cost V 7 bases and J 6 bases, with 19 bases left between them. CDR3 sequence (DNA): TGCAGCGCTTCCCTTCAGAGAGCAGGCAATGAGCAGTTCTTC. It is translated as CSASLQRAGNEQFF.

This clonotype occurred once. The V and J genes are TRBV5-8 and TRBJ2-1; D gene uncertain. The CDR3 totals 12 residues. Per germline, CDR1 SGHTS and CDR2 YDEGEE. The V end was cut by 3 bases, the J end by 10 bases, with 11 bases between. In DNA, the CDR3 is TGTGCCAGCAGCTCTCAGTTGAAGGAGCAGTTCTTC. Amino acids: CASSSQLKEQFF.

The CDR3 here is CATSYGQGSSQPQHF. The CDR3 DNA reads as TGTGCCACCAGCTATGGGCAGGGAAGTAGTCAGCCCCAGCATTTT. The rearrangement joins TRBV15 to TRBJ1-5; a possible D gene is TRBD1 (5 bases). The CDR3 length is 15 residues. Germline V gene lookup returns CDR1 LNHNV and CDR2 YYDKDF (reference sequence). Trimming took 5 bases from V and 6 from J, leaving 17 bases between them.

This clonotype has a handful of counts. This rearrangement joins TRBV4-3 to TRBJ2-7; 9 bases line up with TRBD2. V gave up 0 bases and J gave up 6 bases; unmatched junction bases: 9. This CDR3 comprises 16 residues. Germline CDR1 is LGHNA and CDR2 is YSLEER. The CDR3 is CASSQESQREDLEQYF. CDR3 sequence (DNA): TGCGCCAGCAGCCAAGAAAGTCAGCGGGAGGATCTCGAGCAGTACTTC.

The chain links TRBV13 to TRBJ2-5; 9 bases fit TRBD1. Trimming at V came to 0 bases and at J to 11 bases, leaving 10 bases not matched to a gene. The CDR3 consists of 15 residues. The germline V gene has CDR1 PRHDT and CDR2 FYEKMQ (reference sequence). The CDR3 spells CASSLGGQGSPEQYF. Written as DNA, the CDR3 is TGTGCCAGCAGCTTAGGGGGACAGGGATCCCCTGAGCAGTACTTC.

CDR3 sequence reads: CASMDRNIQYF. As DNA, the CDR3 is TGTGCCAGCATGGACAGGAACATTCAGTACTTC. This chain connects TRBV2 to TRBJ2-4; 7 positions match TRBD1. CDR3 length: 11 residues. The ends lost 7 bases at V and 7 bases at J; junction bases unmatched: 1. From germline, CDR1 is SNHLY and CDR2 FYNNEI.

The chain is built from TRBV12-3 or TRBV12-4 and TRBJ2-2; TRBD1 is a possible D gene (5 bases). V was trimmed by 8 bases and J by 5 bases, leaving 12 bases between them. CDR3 length: 13 residues. The CDR3 nucleotides are TGTGCCAGCGCCCTCTCAGGGACCGGGGAGCTGTTTTTT. Its translation: CASALSGTGELFF.

This clonotype was seen only a few times. The chain uses TRBV29-1 and TRBJ2-1; D perhaps matches TRBD2 (6 bases). V lost 6 bases to trimming and J lost 4 bases, with 13 bases between them. The CDR3 sequence is 13 residues long. Germline-derived CDR1 and CDR2 are SQVTM and ANQGSEA. For the CDR3, the DNA is TGCAGCGTATACGGGAGTGTGTACAATGAGCAGTTCTTC. This translates into CSVYGSVYNEQFF.

The chain links TRBV7-3 to TRBJ2-3; 16 nucleotides agree with TRBD2. V lost 4 bases, J lost 5 bases, and 6 bases stayed unmatched. Germline V gene sequence: CDR1 SGHTA, CDR2 FQGTGA. This CDR3 comprises 17 residues. This chain's CDR3 is CASSSGTSGRAVDTQYF. Written as DNA, the CDR3 is TGTGCCAGCAGCTCCGGGACTAGCGGGAGGGCAGTAGATACGCAGTATTTT.

The chain employs TRBV11-2 and TRBJ2-7; D may be TRBD1 or TRBD2 (5 bases each). This CDR3 contains 14 residues. Trimming removed 7 bases from V and 5 bases from J, with 18 bases in between. From germline, CDR1 is SGHAT and CDR2 FQNNGV. CDR3 in amino acids: CASTLWQGPNEQYF. The CDR3, as DNA: TGTGCCAGCACCCTCTGGCAGGGACCTAACGAGCAGTACTTC.

There are a few counts of this clonotype. The chain employs TRBV4-2 and TRBJ2-1, with D possibly matching TRBD1 (6 bases). V was clipped by 0 bases and J by 2 bases, with 11 bases between them. The CDR3 has 16 residues. Germline CDR1 reads LGHNA; CDR2 reads YNFKEQ. CDR3: CASSQDPDRTYNEQFF. DNA for the CDR3: TGTGCCAGCAGCCAAGATCCGGACAGAACCTACAATGAGCAGTTCTTC.